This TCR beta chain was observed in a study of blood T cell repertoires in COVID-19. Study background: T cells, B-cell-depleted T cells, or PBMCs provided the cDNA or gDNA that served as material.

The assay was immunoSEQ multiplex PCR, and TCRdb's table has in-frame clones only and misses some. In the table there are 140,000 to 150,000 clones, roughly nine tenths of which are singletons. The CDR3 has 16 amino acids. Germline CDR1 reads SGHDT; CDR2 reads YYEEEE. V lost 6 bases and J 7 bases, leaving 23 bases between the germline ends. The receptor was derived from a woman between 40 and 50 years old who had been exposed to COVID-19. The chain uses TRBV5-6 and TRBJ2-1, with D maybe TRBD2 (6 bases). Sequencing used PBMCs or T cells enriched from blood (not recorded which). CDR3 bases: TGTGCCAGCACCATCTGGGGGACTGGGAATGAAAATGAGCAGTTCTTC. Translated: CASTIWGTGNENEQFF.